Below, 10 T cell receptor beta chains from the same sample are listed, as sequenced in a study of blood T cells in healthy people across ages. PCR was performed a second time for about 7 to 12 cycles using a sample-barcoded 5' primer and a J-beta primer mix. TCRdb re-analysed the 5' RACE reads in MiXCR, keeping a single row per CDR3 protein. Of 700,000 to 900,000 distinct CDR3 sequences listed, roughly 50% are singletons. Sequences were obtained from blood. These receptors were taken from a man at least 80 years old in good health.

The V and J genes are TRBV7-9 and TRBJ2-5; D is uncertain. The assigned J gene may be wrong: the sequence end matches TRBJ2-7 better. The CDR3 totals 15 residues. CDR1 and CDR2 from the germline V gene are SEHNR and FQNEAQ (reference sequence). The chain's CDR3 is CASSYPWQFTYEQYF. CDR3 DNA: TGTGCCAGCAGCTACCCATGGCAGTTCACCTACGAGCAGTACTTC.

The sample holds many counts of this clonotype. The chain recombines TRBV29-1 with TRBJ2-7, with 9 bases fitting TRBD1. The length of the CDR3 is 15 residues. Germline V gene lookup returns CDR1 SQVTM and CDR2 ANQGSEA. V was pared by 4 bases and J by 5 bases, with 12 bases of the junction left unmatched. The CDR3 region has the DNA TGCAGCGTTGGTAAGACAGGGGGTACGATCCACGAGCAGTACTTC. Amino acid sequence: CSVGKTGGTIHEQYF.

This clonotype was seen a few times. The DNA of the CDR3 is TGTGCCAGCAGCTTAGATGGACAGGGGCGTTCACCCCTCCACTTT. Amino acids: CASSLDGQGRSPLHF. The chain joins TRBV7-6 to TRBJ1-6; 9 nucleotides match TRBD1. Germline values: CDR1 SGHVS, CDR2 FNYEAQ. The V gene end was trimmed by 1 base and the J gene end by 9 bases; junction bases not matched to a gene: 4. The CDR3 is 15 amino acids.

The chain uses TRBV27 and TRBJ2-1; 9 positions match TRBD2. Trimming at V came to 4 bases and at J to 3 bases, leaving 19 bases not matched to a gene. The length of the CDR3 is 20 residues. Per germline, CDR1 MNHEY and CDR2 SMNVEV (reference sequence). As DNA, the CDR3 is TGTGCCAGCAGTTCGACATCCCGAGGACTAGCGACCCACTTCTACAATGAGCAGTTCTTC. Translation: CASSSTSRGLATHFYNEQFF.

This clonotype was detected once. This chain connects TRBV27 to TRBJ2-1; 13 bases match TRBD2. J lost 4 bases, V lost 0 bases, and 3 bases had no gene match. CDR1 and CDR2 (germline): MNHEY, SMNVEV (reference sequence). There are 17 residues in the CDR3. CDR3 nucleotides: TGTGCCAGCAGTTTATCCCGACTAGCGGGAGGTTACAATGAGCAGTTCTTC. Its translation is CASSLSRLAGGYNEQFF.

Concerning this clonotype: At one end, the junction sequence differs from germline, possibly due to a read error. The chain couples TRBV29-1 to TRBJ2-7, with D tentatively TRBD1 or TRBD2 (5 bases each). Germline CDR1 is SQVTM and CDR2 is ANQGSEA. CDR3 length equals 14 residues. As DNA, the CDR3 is TGCGGCGTTGGGGATTACGGGGCTCCAGACGAGCAGTACTTC. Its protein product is CGVGDYGAPDEQYF.

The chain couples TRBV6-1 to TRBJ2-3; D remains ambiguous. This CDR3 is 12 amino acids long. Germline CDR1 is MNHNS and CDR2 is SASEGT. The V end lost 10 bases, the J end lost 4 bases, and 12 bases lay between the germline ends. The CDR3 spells CATTPSADTQYF. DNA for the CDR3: TGTGCCACCACCCCTTCCGCAGATACGCAGTATTTT.

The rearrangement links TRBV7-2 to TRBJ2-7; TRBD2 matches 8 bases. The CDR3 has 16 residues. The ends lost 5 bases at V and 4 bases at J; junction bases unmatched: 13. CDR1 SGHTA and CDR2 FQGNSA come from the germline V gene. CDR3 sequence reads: CASSPGSGRLLYEQYF. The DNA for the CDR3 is TGTGCCAGCAGCCCGGGGAGCGGGAGACTTCTATACGAGCAGTACTTC.

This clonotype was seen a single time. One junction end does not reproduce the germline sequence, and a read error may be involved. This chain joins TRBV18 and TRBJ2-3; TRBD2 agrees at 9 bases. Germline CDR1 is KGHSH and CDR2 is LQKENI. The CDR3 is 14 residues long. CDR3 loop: CASSPLAGVDTQYF. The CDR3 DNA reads TGTGCCAGCTCCCCACTAGCGGGTGTGGATACGCAGTATTTT. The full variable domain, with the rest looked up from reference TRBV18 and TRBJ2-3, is NAGVMQNPRHLVRRRGQEARLRCSPMKGHSHVYWYRQLPEEGLKFMVYLQKENIIDESGMPKERFSAEFPKEGPSILRIQQVVRGDSAAYFCASSPLAGVDTQYFGPGTRLTVL.

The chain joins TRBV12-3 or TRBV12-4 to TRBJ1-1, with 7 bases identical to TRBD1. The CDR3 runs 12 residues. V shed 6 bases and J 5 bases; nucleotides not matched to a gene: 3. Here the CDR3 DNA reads TGTGCCAGCAGACAGGGGTGGACTGAAGCTTTCTTT. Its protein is CASRQGWTEAFF.